These T cell receptor beta chains were read from a single sample in a study of blood T cell repertoires in COVID-19. Repertoires were generated with immunoSEQ multiplex PCR, while TCRdb's copy carries only in-frame clones and drops some. The sample includes roughly 98,000 clones, 65% to 90% of them seen just once. The sequenced material came from peripheral blood. These receptors all stem from a man aged 70 or older with active or convalescent COVID-19. The CDR3 runs from the conserved cysteine through the conserved F or W. A D gene is named only where the DNA matches it firmly. Size tells how often a clone was seen (once, few, many) or the class of an expanded clone, and some rows leave it out.

TGTGCCAGCAGCCCCCCGGGGGAGCCCTACGAGCAGTACTTC CASSPPGEPYEQYF TRBV7-6 . . TRBJ2-7
TGTGCTAGTGGTTTGGTACGAGGTAGGAAAGCTTTCTTT CASGLVRGRKAFF TRBV12-5 . . TRBJ1-1
TGTGCCAGCAGCCCTACCCCCCCCGATACGCAGTATTTT CASSPTPPDTQYF TRBV13 . . TRBJ2-3
TGTGCCAGTAGTCGGGACACTAATCAGCCCCAGCATTTT CASSRDTNQPQHF TRBV19 . . TRBJ1-5
TGTGCCAGCAGTGCCCATAGCAATCAGCCCCAGCATTTT CASSAHSNQPQHF TRBV2 . . TRBJ1-5
TGCGCCACAGCCACCCGGGACAGGGGGTCGGAAGCTTTCTTT CATATRDRGSEAFF TRBV5-1 . TRBD1 TRBJ1-1
TGCGCCAGCAGCCAAGTGGGACAGGGGGCGTTGAATTCACCCCTCCACTTT CASSQVGQGALNSPLHF TRBV4-3 . TRBD1 TRBJ1-6
TGTGCCAGCAGCCCGCGGGGGCGGCTTAATTCACCCCTCCACTTT CASSPRGRLNSPLHF TRBV7-9 . . TRBJ1-6
TGCGCCAGCAGCCAAGACAGGGAAGGATTTCAGCCCCAGCATTTT CASSQDREGFQPQHF TRBV4-3 . . TRBJ1-5
TGTGCCAGCAGTGAGGGACAGGGGAATTCACCCCTCCACTTT CASSEGQGNSPLHF TRBV6-1 . TRBD1 TRBJ1-6
TGTGCCAGCAGCTTCGCCACTCAAGAGACCCAGTACTTC CASSFATQETQYF TRBV11-3 . . TRBJ2-5
TGCGCCAGCAGTCAATCTGAGCAGCCGGTGGAGGCCTATCAGCCCCAGCATTTT CASSQSEQPVEAYQPQHF TRBV23-1 once . TRBJ1-5
TGCAGCGTTGGGAGCGGGGCGACAGATACGCAGTATTTT CSVGSGATDTQYF TRBV29-1 . TRBD2 TRBJ2-3
TGTGCCAGCAGCTTAGATCCTCACGGGACAGCCAATGAAAAACTGTTTTTT CASSLDPHGTANEKLFF TRBV11-3 few TRBD1 TRBJ1-4
TGTGCCAGCTCACGAGATCGAAGTACAGATACGCAGTATTTT CASSRDRSTDTQYF TRBV18 . . TRBJ2-3
TGCAGTGCTAGAGGCAGCTACGAGCAGTACTTC CSARGSYEQYF TRBV20-1 . . TRBJ2-7
TGTGCCAGCAGACAGGTCATGAATTCACCCCTCCACTTT CASRQVMNSPLHF TRBV6-5 . . TRBJ1-6
TGTGCCAGCAGCTTGGGGACAGGGGGCCGGACAGATACGCAGTATTTT CASSLGTGGRTDTQYF TRBV5-5 . TRBD1 TRBJ2-3
TGTGCCAGCAGCCCCCAGGGTGCGGGGGGGTGGGATGAGCAGTTCTTC CASSPQGAGGWDEQFF TRBV11-3 . TRBD2 TRBJ2-1
TGTGCCAGCAGTCGAGTGGTGAACTATGGCTACACCTTC CASSRVVNYGYTF TRBV6-5 . . TRBJ1-2
TGTGCCAGCAGCTTAGCGTGGAGGGGCTACGAGCAGTACTTC CASSLAWRGYEQYF TRBV7-2 . . TRBJ2-7
TGTGCCAGCAGTTACTCGGAGAGGAACACTGAAGCTTTCTTT CASSYSERNTEAFF TRBV6-5 once . TRBJ1-1
TGTGCCTGGAGTGTCCAAAATTATGGCTACACCTTC CAWSVQNYGYTF TRBV30 . . TRBJ1-2
TGTGCCAGCAGCCTAAGACACGAAGGGAGGGGCTATGGCTACACCTTC CASSLRHEGRGYGYTF TRBV7-6 . . TRBJ1-2
TGCGCCAGCAGAGGGGAACAGGGCGACGTGGGCTATGGCTACACCTTC CASRGEQGDVGYGYTF TRBV5-1 few . TRBJ1-2
TGTGCCAGCAGCCCAAATACAGGGCCCGGGGAGCTGTTTTTT CASSPNTGPGELFF TRBV9 once . TRBJ2-2
TGTGCCAGCAGTTACGCGGCTAGCGGGGCTTGGGAGACCCAGTACTTC CASSYAASGAWETQYF TRBV6-5 . TRBD2 TRBJ2-5
TGTGCCAGCTCACCTGACAGGGGGTACACTGAAGCTTTCTTT CASSPDRGYTEAFF TRBV18 . TRBD1 TRBJ1-1
TGTGCCAGCAGTCCAATCCGGCAGGGGGCGTCTAACTATGGCTACACCTTC CASSPIRQGASNYGYTF TRBV6-6 . TRBD1 TRBJ1-2
TGTGCCAGCAGTGCCCCAGGGGTTCACTACGAGCAGTACTTC CASSAPGVHYEQYF TRBV25-1 . . TRBJ2-7
TGTGCCAGCAGCTTGGGAAGGGCGGGGGGTTCAGATACGCAGTATTTT CASSLGRAGGSDTQYF TRBV11-3 once TRBD2 TRBJ2-3
TGCGCCAGCAGCGACACCTACGAGCAGTACTTC CASSDTYEQYF TRBV10-2 . . TRBJ2-7
TGCGCCAGCAGCCCCATGCAGGGGGCGGGTGTCAATGAGCAGTTCTTC CASSPMQGAGVNEQFF TRBV4-1 once TRBD1 TRBJ2-1
TGTGCCAGCAGCCCAGGGTACAATCAGCCCCAGCATTTT CASSPGYNQPQHF TRBV7-2 . . TRBJ1-5
TGTGCCATCAGTGCCCGGGGTCTAGCGGGGGGCCGCGAGACCCAGTACTTC CAISARGLAGGRETQYF TRBV10-3 once TRBD2 TRBJ2-5
TGTGCCAGCTCCTCCTCGGACAGGGGGCCAACCGGGGAGCTGTTTTTT CASSSSDRGPTGELFF TRBV18 . TRBD1 TRBJ2-2
TGTGCCAGCAGTGATATATTTGGACTAGCGGGGGGGCGGCGCACAGATACGCAGTATTTT CASSDIFGLAGGRRTDTQYF TRBV2 once TRBD2 TRBJ2-3
TGTGCCAGCTCCCCCAGAGGGGGGGCCCGGGAGCAGTACTTC CASSPRGGAREQYF TRBV18 . . TRBJ2-7
TGTGCCAGCAGCGTAGGGGGGGAAGATACGCAGTATTTT CASSVGGEDTQYF TRBV9 . . TRBJ2-3
TGTGCCAGCAGTTACTCGACCCAGGGTGGCTCCTACGAGCAGTACTTC CASSYSTQGGSYEQYF TRBV6-5 . . TRBJ2-7
TGTGCCAGCAGCCAACCCAACAGGGGGCCTCCAAACAATGAGCAGTTCTTC CASSQPNRGPPNNEQFF TRBV3-1/TRBV3-2 . TRBD1 TRBJ2-1
TGTGCCAGCTCACCAAAGGGACAGTCTAACTATGGCTACACCTTC CASSPKGQSNYGYTF TRBV18 . TRBD1 TRBJ1-2
TGTGCCAGCAGCGCTGGGCCTGGAGGCGAAGAGACCCAGTACTTC CASSAGPGGEETQYF TRBV9 . . TRBJ2-5
TGTGCCAGTAGGACACAGGGTCGTCGGGAAAAACTGTTTTTT CASRTQGRREKLFF TRBV19 . . TRBJ1-4
TGTGCCAGCTCACCACGGTGGGTAGCGGGGGGGCTATACGAGCAGTACTTC CASSPRWVAGGLYEQYF TRBV18 . TRBD2 TRBJ2-7
TGCGCCAGCAGCCAAGGGCAGGTGGGAGACACTGAAGCTTTCTTT CASSQGQVGDTEAFF TRBV4-3 once . TRBJ1-1
TGTGCTGGGGGGAGTAGAGGCACAGATACGCAGTATTTT CAGGSRGTDTQYF TRBV12-5 . . TRBJ2-3
TGTGCCAGCAGACAGGGGGTGGGCTACACCTTC CASRQGVGYTF TRBV12-3/TRBV12-4 . TRBD1 TRBJ1-2
TGTGCCAGCAGCTTAGATCGGAATCAGCCCCAGCATTTT CASSLDRNQPQHF TRBV11-2 once . TRBJ1-5
TGTGCCAGCAGCACCGGACAGAGGGCCCTAGGGACTGAAGCTTTCTTT CASSTGQRALGTEAFF TRBV7-3 . . TRBJ1-1
TGCAGTGCTAGGGGCCACGACGAGCAGTACTTC CSARGHDEQYF TRBV20-1 . . TRBJ2-7
TGTGCCATCAGTGTGGAGGCTATAGCTAACTATGGCTACACCTTC CAISVEAIANYGYTF TRBV10-3 . . TRBJ1-2
TGCGCCAGCAGCCAAGGGGCGGGTGTTCGGACTGAAGCTTTCTTT CASSQGAGVRTEAFF TRBV4-1 once . TRBJ1-1
TGTGCCAGCAGTGAGGGGGACACGGTCGCTGGATACGAGCAGTACTTC CASSEGDTVAGYEQYF TRBV2 . . TRBJ2-7
TGTGCCAGCAGTTTTAGCCAAGGGGGCTATATGAATGAGCAGTTCTTC CASSFSQGGYMNEQFF TRBV11-2 . TRBD1 TRBJ2-1
TGTGCTAGTGGTTTGAACAGGGAGGGGGAAAAACTGTTTTTT CASGLNREGEKLFF TRBV12-5 . . TRBJ1-4
TGTGCCAGCAGCGGCTCAGGGGGGATTATTGAGACCCAGTACTTC CASSGSGGIIETQYF TRBV9 . . TRBJ2-5